Listed below are T cell receptor beta chains from one sample, sequenced in a study of T cells after yellow fever vaccination. TCRdb reprocessed the 5' RACE reads with MiXCR, giving one entry per CDR3 protein. The sample consists of more than 20,000 distinct CDR3 sequences, 5% to 6% of them appearing once. Sequencing used PBMCs, either bulk or a sorted T-cell subset (CD4+, CD8+, memory, or dextramer-sorted; not recorded which), obtained 15 days after the yellow fever booster vaccination. These receptors all stem from a man aged 30-40 years who received the YFV17D yellow fever vaccine. CDR3s include the opening cysteine and the closing phenylalanine or tryptophan. Fields, in order: V gene, D gene, clone size, J gene, CDR3 length, CDR3 DNA, CDR3 protein. D genes are given only for firm matches. Clone size is stated in some rows and not others, as once, few, many or a class when expanded.

V: TRBV20-1
D: TRBD1
size: many
J: TRBJ1-1
length: 13
DNA: TGCAGTGCTAAACAGGGGTTGGGCACTGAAGCTTTCTTT
CDR3: CSAKQGLGTEAFF

V: TRBV7-9
D: -
size: many
J: TRBJ1-1
length: 15
DNA: TGTGCCAGCAGCTCCGGACCGGGAATGAACACTGAAGCTTTCTTT
CDR3: CASSSGPGMNTEAFF

V: TRBV12-3/TRBV12-4
D: TRBD1
size: many
J: TRBJ1-5
length: 14
DNA: TGTGCCAGCAGCCGACAGGGCGGGAATCAGCCCCAGCATTTT
CDR3: CASSRQGGNQPQHF

V: TRBV5-6
D: TRBD1
size: many
J: TRBJ2-2
length: 16
DNA: TGTGCCAGCAGTTCAGACCGGGACAGTAACACCGGGGAGCTGTTTTTT
CDR3: CASSSDRDSNTGELFF

V: TRBV12-5
D: TRBD2
size: many
J: TRBJ2-1
length: 16
DNA: TGTGCTAGTGGTTTGGTACTAGGACTAGCCTACAATGAGCAGTTCTTC
CDR3: CASGLVLGLAYNEQFF

V: TRBV6-6
D: TRBD1
size: many
J: TRBJ2-2
length: 13
DNA: TGTGCCACCTTGACAGGGGCCGGCGGGGAGCTGTTTTTT
CDR3: CATLTGAGGELFF

V: TRBV10-3
D: TRBD2
size: many
J: TRBJ2-1
length: 15
DNA: TGTGCCATCAGTTCGACTAGCGGGAGCACCAATGAGCAGTTCTTC
CDR3: CAISSTSGSTNEQFF

V: TRBV5-1
D: TRBD2
size: many
J: TRBJ2-4
length: 18
DNA: TGCGCCAGCAGCTTGGTGGCGGGAGGCATACTAGCCAAAAACATTCAGTACTTC
CDR3: CASSLVAGGILAKNIQYF

V: TRBV7-2
D: -
size: many
J: TRBJ2-7
length: 15
DNA: TGTGCCAGCAGCTTAGGCAATCTCGTCTCCTACGAGCAGTACTTC
CDR3: CASSLGNLVSYEQYF

V: TRBV6-5
D: TRBD1
size: many
J: TRBJ2-7
length: 14
DNA: TGTGCCAGCAGTTACTCCTCGGGACAGTATGATCAGTACTTC
CDR3: CASSYSSGQYDQYF

V: TRBV4-1
D: -
size: many
J: TRBJ1-2
length: 16
DNA: TGCGCCAGCAGCCCCGGGGCGGGGGGCAGCGGCTATGGCTACACCTTC
CDR3: CASSPGAGGSGYGYTF

V: TRBV6-1
D: TRBD1
size: many
J: TRBJ2-2
length: 16
DNA: TGTGCCAGCAGTACCCTGACAGGGTGGTCCACCGGGGAGCTGTTTTTT
CDR3: CASSTLTGWSTGELFF

V: TRBV20-1
D: -
size: many
J: TRBJ2-7
length: 13
DNA: TGCAGTGCTAGAGACCGGACAGCCCCTCGGCAGTACTTC
CDR3: CSARDRTAPRQYF

V: TRBV6-2/TRBV6-3
D: -
size: many
J: TRBJ2-1
length: 12
DNA: TGTGCCAGCAATGCTCTAGGAAATGAGCAGTTCTTC
CDR3: CASNALGNEQFF

V: TRBV6-6
D: -
size: many
J: TRBJ1-3
length: 13
DNA: TGTGCCAGCAGTGCAACAGGTGGAAACACCATATATTTT
CDR3: CASSATGGNTIYF

V: TRBV7-2
D: TRBD2
size: many
J: TRBJ2-7
length: 15
DNA: TGTGCCAGCAGCCTTAGCGGGAGTGGGGCTTACGAGCAGTACTTC
CDR3: CASSLSGSGAYEQYF

V: TRBV9
D: TRBD2
size: many
J: TRBJ2-5
length: 15
DNA: TGTGCCAGCAGCGACGGGACTATTCCCCTCGAGACCCAGTACTTC
CDR3: CASSDGTIPLETQYF

V: TRBV7-2
D: TRBD2
size: medium-sized
J: TRBJ2-1
length: 18
DNA: TGTGCCAGCAGCCCCACCCTACTAGCGGGGTTTTCCTACAATGAGCAGTTCTTC
CDR3: CASSPTLLAGFSYNEQFF

V: TRBV12-3/TRBV12-4
D: TRBD2
size: many
J: TRBJ2-2
length: 16
DNA: TGTGCCAGCAGTTCCCCTAGCGGGAGATGGGCCGGGGAGCTGTTTTTT
CDR3: CASSSPSGRWAGELFF

V: TRBV20-1
D: -
size: many
J: TRBJ2-7
length: 11
DNA: TGCAGATGTAGAAGGGGTTCCGAGCAGTACTTC
CDR3: CRCRRGSEQYF

V: TRBV18
D: -
size: many
J: TRBJ2-3
length: 17
DNA: TGTGCCAGCTCACCTTCCGCGGGACCCTCCCTCGGTGATACGCAGTATTTT
CDR3: CASSPSAGPSLGDTQYF

V: TRBV4-3
D: -
size: many
J: TRBJ2-7
length: 14
DNA: TGCGCCAGCAGCCTTTCACTTGAAATCTACGAGCAGTACTTC
CDR3: CASSLSLEIYEQYF

V: TRBV20-1
D: TRBD2
size: many
J: TRBJ2-2
length: 17
DNA: TGCAGTGCTTCCCCGGGACTAGCGGAGTTCAACACCGGGGAGCTGTTTTTT
CDR3: CSASPGLAEFNTGELFF

V: TRBV3-1
D: -
size: -
J: TRBJ2-7
length: 15
DNA: TGTGCCAGCAGCCAAGTTTTTGCGGGTCACCGGGAGCAGTACTTC
CDR3: CASSQVFAGHREQYF

V: TRBV2
D: TRBD2
size: many
J: TRBJ2-5
length: 14
DNA: TGTGCCAGCAGTACCATTGGGGGGGGTGAGACCCAGTACTTC
CDR3: CASSTIGGGETQYF

V: TRBV5-6
D: -
size: many
J: TRBJ2-4
length: 14
DNA: TGTGCCAGCAGCCTCGGGAGTGCCAAAAACATTCAGTACTTC
CDR3: CASSLGSAKNIQYF

V: TRBV6-5
D: -
size: many
J: TRBJ1-2
length: 13
DNA: TGTGCCAGCAGTTACGGGTCCCCCCCCGGCTACACCTTC
CDR3: CASSYGSPPGYTF

V: TRBV3-1
D: -
size: many
J: TRBJ2-7
length: 16
DNA: TGTGCCAGCAGCCGTGTTACAGGACCGACCCGCTACGAGCAGTACTTC
CDR3: CASSRVTGPTRYEQYF

V: TRBV20-1
D: -
size: -
J: TRBJ1-1
length: 15
DNA: TGCATTTGTAGCCAGGCACAGGGCTTGAACACTGAAGCTTTCTTT
CDR3: CICSQAQGLNTEAFF

V: TRBV10-3
D: -
size: many
J: TRBJ1-2
length: 14
DNA: TGTGCCATCAGCGACATGGGGGGCCACTATGGCTACACCTTC
CDR3: CAISDMGGHYGYTF

V: TRBV9
D: -
size: -
J: TRBJ2-5
length: 12
DNA: TGTGCCAGCAGCGTAGCGGGAGAGACCCAGTACTTC
CDR3: CASSVAGETQYF

V: TRBV20-1
D: TRBD2
size: many
J: TRBJ2-1
length: 17
DNA: TGCAGTGCCACCTCCCGGACTAGCGGGAGGGGCTACAATGAGCAGTTCTTC
CDR3: CSATSRTSGRGYNEQFF

V: TRBV29-1
D: -
size: medium-sized
J: TRBJ1-2
length: 14
DNA: TGCAGCGTTGAAGATCGTGGGAGGAACTATGGCTACACCTTC
CDR3: CSVEDRGRNYGYTF

V: TRBV4-3
D: -
size: many
J: TRBJ2-1
length: 13
DNA: TGCGCCAGCAGCCAAGCCGTATGGAATGAGCAGTTCTTC
CDR3: CASSQAVWNEQFF

V: TRBV28
D: TRBD1
size: many
J: TRBJ2-1
length: 14
DNA: TGTGCCAGCAGTTTACCGGACAGGGTGGTCGAGCAGTTCTTC
CDR3: CASSLPDRVVEQFF

V: TRBV24-1
D: TRBD1
size: -
J: TRBJ2-2
length: 21
DNA: TGTGGGACCTGTGATTCAAAAGTCCGGGACAGGGTTGTTTTGAACACCGGGGAGCTGTTTTTT
CDR3: CGTCDSKVRDRVVLNTGELFF

V: TRBV3-1
D: -
size: many
J: TRBJ1-2
length: 16
DNA: TGTGCCAGCAGCCAAGATCCTAACCGCGGCGGGGTTGGCTACACCTTC
CDR3: CASSQDPNRGGVGYTF

V: TRBV27
D: -
size: many
J: TRBJ1-6
length: 12
DNA: TGTGCCAGCAGTTTTTCAAATTCACCCCTCCACTTT
CDR3: CASSFSNSPLHF

V: TRBV12-3/TRBV12-4
D: TRBD2
size: many
J: TRBJ2-1
length: 16
DNA: TGTGCCAGCAGTGGGACTACTCTCAGCTCCTACAATGAGCAGTTCTTC
CDR3: CASSGTTLSSYNEQFF

V: TRBV7-8
D: -
size: many
J: TRBJ1-4
length: 16
DNA: TGTGCCAGCAGCCTCTCCGGGGTTGCAACTAATGAAAAACTGTTTTTT
CDR3: CASSLSGVATNEKLFF

V: TRBV20-1
D: -
size: many
J: TRBJ2-7
length: 12
DNA: TGCAGTGCTAGACGGCCGGCCTACGAGCAGTACTTC
CDR3: CSARRPAYEQYF

V: TRBV6-1
D: TRBD2
size: many
J: TRBJ2-1
length: 16
DNA: TGTGCCAGCAGTCGCCCTCCGGGACTAGAATCCAATGAGCAGTTCTTC
CDR3: CASSRPPGLESNEQFF

V: TRBV6-2/TRBV6-3
D: TRBD2
size: -
J: TRBJ2-1
length: 17
DNA: TGTGCCAGCTACGGGACTAGCGGCTCGAGCTCCTACAATGAGCAGTTCTTC
CDR3: CASYGTSGSSSYNEQFF

V: TRBV3-1
D: TRBD2
size: many
J: TRBJ2-1
length: 14
DNA: TGTGCCAGCAGCCTTCGGGAGGTAACTAATGAGCAGTTCTTC
CDR3: CASSLREVTNEQFF

V: TRBV6-5
D: -
size: many
J: TRBJ2-3
length: 17
DNA: TGTGCCAGCAGCCCAACCCCGGGGAGGCTCTTCACAGATACGCAGTATTTT
CDR3: CASSPTPGRLFTDTQYF

V: TRBV7-2
D: -
size: few
J: TRBJ2-5
length: 15
DNA: TGTGCCAGCAGCTTTTCAGACAGCCCACAAGAGACCCAGTACTTC
CDR3: CASSFSDSPQETQYF

V: TRBV27
D: -
size: many
J: TRBJ1-5
length: 14
DNA: TGTGCCAGATGGGGGGAGGGTTTCAATCAGCCCCAGCATTTT
CDR3: CARWGEGFNQPQHF

V: TRBV20-1
D: -
size: many
J: TRBJ1-1
length: 13
DNA: TGCAGTGCTAGTCGGCACAACAGTCGCGACGCTTTCTTT
CDR3: CSASRHNSRDAFF

V: TRBV5-5
D: -
size: few
J: TRBJ1-2
length: 13
DNA: TGTGCCAGCAGCCTCGGACAGATGACGGGCTACACCTTC
CDR3: CASSLGQMTGYTF

V: TRBV12-3/TRBV12-4
D: -
size: many
J: TRBJ1-1
length: 12
DNA: TGTGCCAGCAGGACAGTTTGGGCTGAAGCTTTCTTT
CDR3: CASRTVWAEAFF

V: TRBV29-1
D: TRBD1
size: few
J: TRBJ2-3
length: 13
DNA: TGCAGCGTTGGAGACAGGGCGGGAGATACGCAGTATTTT
CDR3: CSVGDRAGDTQYF

V: TRBV24-1
D: -
size: many
J: TRBJ2-5
length: 13
DNA: TGTGCCACCAGCCAGGGACAAGTAGAGACCCAGTACTTC
CDR3: CATSQGQVETQYF

V: TRBV11-2
D: TRBD2
size: many
J: TRBJ2-5
length: 14
DNA: TGTGCCAGCAGCTTGGGACTAGCGATGGAGACCCAGTACTTC
CDR3: CASSLGLAMETQYF

V: TRBV11-1
D: -
size: many
J: TRBJ2-2
length: 14
DNA: TGTGCCAGCAGCCCTACTAGAGACACCGGGGAGCTGTTTTTT
CDR3: CASSPTRDTGELFF

V: TRBV20-1
D: TRBD2
size: -
J: TRBJ2-1
length: 16
DNA: TGCAGTGGCCCAAATAGCGGGAGTGAGTCTGGATATGAGCAGTTCTTC
CDR3: CSGPNSGSESGYEQFF

V: TRBV18
D: TRBD1
size: many
J: TRBJ1-4
length: 18
DNA: TGTGCCAGCTCACGGGACCCAGGAGACAGGGGGCAAAATGAAAAACTGTTTTTT
CDR3: CASSRDPGDRGQNEKLFF

V: TRBV6-2/TRBV6-3
D: -
size: many
J: TRBJ2-1
length: 11
DNA: TGTGCCAGCAGCACCCAAATACGGCAGTTCTTC
CDR3: CASSTQIRQFF

V: TRBV20-1
D: -
size: many
J: TRBJ2-2
length: 12
DNA: TGCAGTGCTAGTCAGGTCGGCGGGGAGCTGTTTTTT
CDR3: CSASQVGGELFF

V: TRBV29-1
D: -
size: many
J: TRBJ2-5
length: 11
DNA: TGCAGCCTGAACAGCCAAGAGACCCAGTACTTC
CDR3: CSLNSQETQYF